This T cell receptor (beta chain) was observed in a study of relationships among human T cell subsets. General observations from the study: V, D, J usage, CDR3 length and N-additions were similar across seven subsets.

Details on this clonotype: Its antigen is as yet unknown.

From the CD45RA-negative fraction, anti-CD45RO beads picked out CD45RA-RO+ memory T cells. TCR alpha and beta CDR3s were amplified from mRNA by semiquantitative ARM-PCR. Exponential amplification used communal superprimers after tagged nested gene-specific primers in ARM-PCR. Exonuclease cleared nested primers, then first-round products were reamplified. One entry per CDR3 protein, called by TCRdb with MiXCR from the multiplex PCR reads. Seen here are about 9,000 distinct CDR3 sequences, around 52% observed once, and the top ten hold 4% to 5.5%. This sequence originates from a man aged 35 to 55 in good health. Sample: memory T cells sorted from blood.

This chain's CDR3 is CASSRPSGANVLTF. The CDR3 DNA is TGTGCCAGCAGCCGCCCCTCTGGGGCCAACGTCCTGACTTTC. The chain is built from TRBV28 and TRBJ2-6; D call uncertain. V was shortened by 6 bases and J by 0 bases, with 6 bases between the two germline ends. Germline-derived CDR1 and CDR2 are MDHEN and SYDVKM. CDR3 length equals 14 residues.